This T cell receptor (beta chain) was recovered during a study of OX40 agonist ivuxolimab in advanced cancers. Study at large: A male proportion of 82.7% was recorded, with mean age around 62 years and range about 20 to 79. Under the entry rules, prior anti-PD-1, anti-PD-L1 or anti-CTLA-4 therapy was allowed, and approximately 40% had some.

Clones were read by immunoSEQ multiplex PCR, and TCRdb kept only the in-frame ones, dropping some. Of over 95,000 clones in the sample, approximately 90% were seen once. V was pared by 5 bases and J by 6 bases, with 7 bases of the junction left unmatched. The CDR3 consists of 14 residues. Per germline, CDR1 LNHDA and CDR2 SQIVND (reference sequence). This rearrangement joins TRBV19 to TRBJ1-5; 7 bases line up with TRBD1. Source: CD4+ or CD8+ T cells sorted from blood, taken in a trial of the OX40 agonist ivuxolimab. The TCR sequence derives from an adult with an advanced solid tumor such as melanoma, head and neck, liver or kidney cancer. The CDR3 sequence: CASSLNRGGQPQHF. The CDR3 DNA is TGTGCCAGTAGTTTGAACAGGGGCGGTCAGCCCCAGCATTTT.